This T cell receptor (beta chain) was captured in a study of CD8 T cells in ankylosing spondylitis listed by TCRdb under 2017. At the level of the whole study: T cell receptor beta repertoires were profiled in healthy donors and ankylosing spondylitis patients so that disease-linked TCR variants could be found. The whole study cohort included 108 healthy donors and around 25 ankylosing spondylitis patients. Samples of peripheral blood were taken, and for ankylosing spondylitis patients, synovial fluid was collected as well. Results and caveats for the whole study, not just this receptor: Some TCR beta motif variants had previously been reported in synovial fluid and blood of reactive arthritis patients, which suggested common disease-initiation mechanisms. A CD8+ phenotype was shown by the disease-linked clones, which were found at relatively low frequencies in peripheral blood. Blood from ankylosing spondylitis patients appeared to be characterized by a TCR beta motif composed of several highly homologous amino acid variants. According to the report, matched synovial fluid samples from ankylosing spondylitis patients were significantly enriched for the disease-linked clones.

Sequencing took place on an Illumina HiSeq 2500. TCR beta libraries were prepared by quantitative 5'-RACE with molecular barcodes. As for the authors' bioinformatics: Disease-linked TCR variants were identified with a new computational method built on a probabilistic model of VDJ rearrangement. TCRdb handled the public reads itself, with Q25 trimming in fastp and clone calling in MiXCR, and kept productive beta chains. Every entry covers one CDR3 protein and lists the most common genes and DNA from its rows. These V and J calls originate from TCRdb's pipeline instead of the authors' own analysis. The sample table records 240,000 or so distinct CDR3 sequences; roughly 8.6% of these occur just once. The ten largest clones capture about 6.8% of the sample. There are 21 amino acids in the CDR3, from cysteine to phenylalanine inclusive. Only the CDR3 DNA stays, 63 bases, in frame from base 1. At the junction V is shortened by 1 base and J by 1 base; bases outside the gene matches: 18. CDR1 and CDR2 (DFQATT, SNEGSKA) derive from the germline V gene (reference sequence).

This clonotype occurred many times. The antigen this receptor binds is unknown. One base away there is no much larger clone; base qualities are not given. This receptor was obtained from a male donor with ankylosing spondylitis or in good health (not recorded which). The rearranged segments are TRBV20-1 and TRBJ2-1, and 11 bases in between align with TRBD2. Specimen: blood, either unsorted or a sorted T cell fraction (not recorded which). In nucleotide form, the sequence is TGCAGTGCTAGAGCCTCATCTCTAGCGGGAGGAACGGGCTGGTCCTACAATGAGCAGTTCTTC. It translates as CSARASSLAGGTGWSYNEQFF.